This T cell receptor beta chain comes out of a study of blood T cell repertoires in COVID-19. Background on the study: Italy, Spain and the United States were the sources of the convalescent and acute COVID-19 samples. Nucleic acid was either cDNA or gDNA, and it came from T cells, B-cell-depleted T cells, or PBMCs.

Authors' processing steps: Cell counts per sample came from amplifying reference gene primers. The table came from immunoSEQ multiplex PCR; TCRdb's copy has only in-frame clones and leaves some out. The V and J calls and clone size are taken from that table; D and trimming were inferred from the DNA. The top ten clones hold about 1.3% of a sample with 130,000 or so clones, almost 85% of them seen once. The CDR3 loop spans 15 amino acids. From germline, CDR1 is SGDLS and CDR2 YYNGEE. J was trimmed by 8 bases and V by 3 bases; bases with no gene match: 9. The TCR was taken from a man in his sixties with acute or convalescent COVID-19. This chain joins TRBV9 and TRBJ2-1, with 9 bases identical to TRBD2. Input material: peripheral blood. CDR3 sequence reads: CASSGKRGARDEQFF. In nucleotides, the CDR3 is TGTGCCAGCAGCGGAAAGCGGGGGGCGAGGGATGAGCAGTTCTTC. The full variable domain, completed using reference TRBV9 and TRBJ2-1, is DSGVTQTPKHLITATGQRVTLRCSPRSGDLSVYWYQQSLDQGLQFLIQYYNGEERAKGNILERFSAQQFPDLHSELNLSSLELGDSALYFCASSGKRGARDEQFFGPGTRLTVL.